This record covers a single T cell receptor beta chain. What antigen it recognizes has not been identified. Per-base quality was not reported, and no clone a single base away is much larger than it. This specimen belongs to a study of cytomegalovirus exposure and HLA in healthy donors (dated by TCRdb to 2016 to 2017). With respect to the entire study: The 666 repertoires of the first cohort and the 120 or so validation repertoires were produced on the same platform, according to a later analysis. The study aimed to test whether cataloging public T cell receptors could reveal signatures of past pathogen exposure. In addition to the first cohort of 500 to 850 subjects, a separate validation cohort of approximately 130 different subjects was used. High-throughput TCR immunosequencing, statistical association of individual TCRs with disease status, and machine learning were combined to predict cytomegalovirus infection status.

CDR1 and CDR2, looked up from the germline V gene, are MDHEN and SYDVKM. Relative to germline, V is 1 base shorter and J is 4 bases shorter, with 11 bases between their ends. There are 14 amino acids in the CDR3, from cysteine to phenylalanine inclusive. The only DNA kept is the CDR3, 42 bases in frame from the first base. Donors formed part of the validation cohort, which comprised 120 subjects and was distinct from the first cohort of under 850 subjects. Points the paper makes about the study in general: Most TCR sequences were seen in very few donors, while some public TCRs were found in many individuals. The authors suggested that the approach could potentially be generalized to other disease states and immunological phenotypes. Of the cluster scores, 90% to 95% were above 0 in a later analysis, which found that TCRs clustered in the first cohort also tended to co-occur in the approximately 120 validation repertoires. The study listed 170 or so TCR beta chains as associated with cytomegalovirus. In vitro tests confirmed that a few of the cytomegalovirus-associated TCR beta chains recognize cytomegalovirus antigens. All 120 or so repertoires were used to score co-occurrence in the validation cohort in a later analysis, because that analysis had no HLA typing for the cohort. Cytomegalovirus status was reported to be diagnosed by the classifier with high specificity and sensitivity in both the original and validation cohorts.

Library preparation was by the immunoSEQ multiplex PCR assay. The original pipeline was this. A statistical classification framework was built for diagnosing cytomegalovirus status from the catalog of TCR beta chain sequences. The table comes from immuneACCESS by way of TCRdb, which keeps in-frame sequences with V and J called. Part of the clones is missing from these tables; in studies checked, under half for an unresolved V gene and the rest for unknown reasons. For V, J and clone size, that table is used; D and trimming come from the DNA. The sample profile shows over 150,000 clones; 84% of them were found once. The leading ten clones occupy around 15% of the sample.

This receptor was taken from a woman aged 25 to 45 in good health and CMV-seropositive. Here the chain combines TRBV28 and TRBJ2-7; there is no confident call for the D gene. The sequencing sample was made of PBMCs. The sequenced DNA is TGTGCCAGCAGTTTATCGCATCTGAGATACGAGCAGTACTTC. The translation is CASSLSHLRYEQYF.